One sample yielded the 9 T cell receptor beta chains listed below, sequenced in a study of CD8+ T cells in alopecia areata. As for treatment: oral pan-JAK inhibitor, 5-10 mg twice daily. Extracted RNA was reverse transcribed into cDNA, the sequencing template. Clones were read by immunoSEQ multiplex PCR, and TCRdb kept only the in-frame ones, dropping some. Among roughly 120,000 clones, approximately 51% were seen once, and the ten largest hold approximately 3.6%. The starting material was CD4+ T cells sorted from blood, obtained at week 24, from a patient treated with tofacitinib. The source is a human donor with alopecia areata.

In nucleotides, the CDR3 is TGTGCCAGCAGCTTGACAGGCCTCCAAGAGACCCAGTACTTC. Translation: CASSLTGLQETQYF. The rearrangement links TRBV7-2 to TRBJ2-5; D possibly corresponds to TRBD1 (6 bases). The germline gives CDR1 SGHTA, CDR2 FQGNSA. CDR3 length: 14 amino acids. Trimming took 3 bases from V and 1 from J, leaving 9 bases between them.

This chain joins TRBV6-1 and TRBJ1-1; D not certain. Germline CDR1 MNHNS, CDR2 SASEGT. This CDR3 has 14 amino acids. V was clipped by 8 bases and J by 5 bases, with 18 bases between them. CDR3 coding DNA: TGTGCCAGCGAGGAGATTAGGGTCGGGACTGAAGCTTTCTTT. It codes for CASEEIRVGTEAFF.

In its sample, this clone was seen a few times. Other DNA sequences in the same sample also yield this CDR3. This chain uses TRBV18 with TRBJ1-1; D gene unclear. CDR3 length: 13 amino acids. Germline CDR1 KGHSH, CDR2 LQKENI. V was clipped by 2 bases and J by 2 bases, with 6 bases between them. The CDR3 loop is CASSPALNTEAFF. CDR3 nucleotide sequence: TGTGCCAGCTCACCAGCCCTAAACACTGAAGCTTTCTTT.

This clone was seen only a few times. The chain carries TRBV29-1 and TRBJ2-5; 10 nucleotides align to TRBD1. The CDR3 is 13 amino acids. The junction had 8 bases not matched to a gene; V was cut back by 8 bases and J by 5 bases. Germline CDR1 is SQVTM and CDR2 is ANQGSEA. CDR3 sequence: CSSEGTGEETQYF. The CDR3 DNA reads TGCAGCTCCGAGGGGACAGGGGAGGAGACCCAGTACTTC.

This chain uses TRBV29-1 with TRBJ1-4; TRBD1 agrees at 7 bases. V shed 6 bases, J shed 5 bases, and the junction held 9 bases outside the gene matches. Germline V gene data show CDR1 as SQVTM and CDR2 as ANQGSEA. The CDR3 has 14 residues. The CDR3 is CSVRPGQTNEKLFF. The CDR3 DNA reads as TGCAGCGTCCGTCCGGGACAGACAAATGAAAAACTGTTTTTT.

The chain links TRBV5-1 to TRBJ2-7, with D perhaps matching TRBD1 or TRBD2 (5 bases each). Trimming pared 2 bases from V and 2 bases from J, leaving 14 bases between. The CDR3 totals 15 residues. The germline V gene has CDR1 SGHRS and CDR2 YFSETQ. CDR3: CASSLSLGPTYEQYF. CDR3 in DNA: TGCGCCAGCAGCTTATCATTGGGACCTACCTACGAGCAGTACTTC.

The chain couples TRBV5-6 to TRBJ1-2, with 10 bases that match TRBD1. V was clipped by 4 bases and J by 4 bases; unmatched bases: 13. The CDR3 runs 17 residues. Germline CDR1 reads SGHDT; CDR2 reads YYEEEE. The CDR3 region is CASSINEGGTGVYGYTF. The CDR3 nucleotides are TGTGCCAGCAGCATCAACGAAGGCGGGACAGGGGTCTATGGCTACACCTTC.

The chain links TRBV7-6 to TRBJ2-3; possibly TRBD2 for D (5 bases). Germline V gives CDR1 SGHVS, CDR2 FNYEAQ. CDR3 size: 16 residues. V lost 5 bases to trimming and J lost 0 bases, with 15 bases between them. The CDR3 loop reads CASSTRGAASTDTQYF. The CDR3 DNA reads TGTGCCAGCAGCACCCGGGGAGCGGCTAGCACAGATACGCAGTATTTT. Together with reference TRBV7-6 and TRBJ2-3, the CDR3 gives the full variable domain: GAGVSQSPRYKVTKRGQDVALRCDPISGHVSLYWYRQALGQGPEFLTYFNYEAQQDKSGLPNDRFSAERPEGSISTLTIQRTEQRDSAMYRCASSTRGAASTDTQYFGPGTRLTVL.

The V gene is TRBV7-6, the J gene TRBJ2-7, with D tentatively TRBD1 (6 bases). V was pared by 5 bases and J by 6 bases, with 17 bases between. Germline CDR1 is SGHVS and CDR2 is FNYEAQ. The CDR3 loop spans 14 amino acids. CDR3 in DNA: TGTGCCAGCAGCCGAAACGAGTGGGGGCCCGAGCAGTACTTC. Its protein product is CASSRNEWGPEQYF.